This T cell receptor beta chain was observed in a study of T cell clonality in common variable immunodeficiency (dated by TCRdb to 2015 to 2017). The research as a whole found: Correlations of repertoire features with clinical complications were constrained by heterogeneity among patients within the CVID cohort. Despite equal DNA input, controls averaged approximately 88,000 unique sequences per sample versus about 30,000 in CVID samples. CVID subjects shared fewer TCRbeta clones with each other than healthy controls did (p < 0.0001). It was noted by the authors that sequencing of the repertoires of T cell subpopulations would be needed to clarify the cause of the increased clonality in CVID. Compared with healthy controls, CVID subjects showed increased TCRbeta clonality (t-test p = 0.018), a feature most characteristic of about a third of subjects. CVID TCRbeta sequences were reported to have fewer deletions and N-nucleotide insertions and to lack highly modified clones with 13 or more V deletions.

Both CVID patients and healthy controls were predominantly of Caucasian heritage. From each donor, roughly 4.5 to 9 ml of heparinized peripheral whole blood was collected. Genomic DNA from adults with common variable immune deficiency (CVID) and from healthy adult controls was the source for sequencing TCRbeta CDR3 repertoires. A total of some 22 healthy adult volunteers (roughly 12 female and 10 male; age range about 20 to 70 years, mean age about 34) were included in the control group. Diluted blood was subjected to density centrifugation over Hypaque 1077 or Ficoll-Paque for isolation of peripheral blood mononuclear cells. Genomic DNA was obtained from unsorted mononuclear cells through either Qiagen column purification or a centrifugation-based method. The CDR3, from cysteine to phenylalanine, totals 15 residues. The DNA shown is the part of the CDR3 that was read: 36 bases, in frame from base 1. The CDR1 and CDR2 encoded by the germline V gene are SGHTA and FQGNSA. V lost 2 bases and J lost 3 bases, and the count of bases not matched to a germline gene is 4.

For sequencing input, CVID and control samples contributed equivalent amounts of genomic DNA. For every sample, a 60 bp segment covering the rearranged TCRbeta CDR3 region was amplified and then sequenced. The immunoSEQ assay, a bias-corrected multiplex PCR with high-throughput sequencing, was employed for TCRbeta amplification. Per the source publication's procedure: Each unique nucleotide sequence was treated as a clone and annotated with V, D and J genes, copy number and frequency. Sequences were labeled productive if in frame, and non-productive if out of frame or containing stop codons. As previously described, clonality was computed from Shannon's entropy. The predicted amino acid sequences of productive clones were used to derive mean CDR3 Kyte-Doolittle hydropathy. Using the R hclust function, scaled V gene usage was clustered hierarchically with Manhattan distance and complete linkage. Clone sharing by CDR3 amino acid sequence was assessed by resampling 12 repertoires per group over 100 rounds. The repertoires were screened for 70 published EBV-specific TCRbeta sequences and 200 to 250 published CMV-specific TCRbeta sequences. A couple of CVID samples yielding fewer than 10,000 sequences were excluded from analysis, leaving some 40 CVID repertoires. Held by TCRdb, this immuneACCESS table contains in-frame sequences only and omits some clones. Under half of the omission traces to an unresolved V gene where checked; the cause of the rest is unknown. The DNA gave D and trimming, while V, J and clone size come from that table. The sample comprises 45,000 to 55,000 clones, and every one was counted more than once. The ten top clones hold about 5.5% of the sample.

At least ten counts were recorded for this clone. Its target antigen remains unknown. The observed sequence ends 3 residues before the CDR3 terminus, with the missing tail filled in from the germline J gene. This clonotype was sampled from a person aged 18-70 years in good health. Sequencing used peripheral blood mononuclear cells. Recombination linked TRBV7-2 to TRBJ2-1, with 7 middle bases fitting TRBD2. CDR3 bases read: TGTGCCAGCAGCTTAACGGGGGGTTACTACAATGAG. This encodes CASSLTGGYYNE. The full CDR3 is CASSLTGGYYNEQFF.